This T cell receptor beta chain is from a study of human T cells and chemical hapten exposure. One entry per CDR3 protein, called by TCRdb with MiXCR from the RACE reads. The sample lists under 90,000 distinct CDR3 sequences; around 9.6% were seen once. The V gene's germline CDR1 is MNHNY and CDR2 SVGAGI (reference sequence). The CDR3 loop spans 12 amino acids. Trimming took 1 base from V and 4 from J, leaving 3 bases between them. This clonotype was seen only a few times. The time point was: pre-sensitization, week 0. Treatment: therapeutic diphenylcyclopropenone sensitization with weekly scalp DPC. The source material was whole blood, sampled in connection with sensitization to the hapten diphenylcyclopropenone (DPC). V gene TRBV6-6 combines with J gene TRBJ2-3; D uncertain. The TCR was taken from a woman aged 35 to 49 with alopecia areata. Some clones in this sample may be carry-over from other donors' samples. The CDR3 coding sequence is TGTGCCAGCAGTTACTTCCCAGATACGCAGTATTTT. Translated: CASSYFPDTQYF.